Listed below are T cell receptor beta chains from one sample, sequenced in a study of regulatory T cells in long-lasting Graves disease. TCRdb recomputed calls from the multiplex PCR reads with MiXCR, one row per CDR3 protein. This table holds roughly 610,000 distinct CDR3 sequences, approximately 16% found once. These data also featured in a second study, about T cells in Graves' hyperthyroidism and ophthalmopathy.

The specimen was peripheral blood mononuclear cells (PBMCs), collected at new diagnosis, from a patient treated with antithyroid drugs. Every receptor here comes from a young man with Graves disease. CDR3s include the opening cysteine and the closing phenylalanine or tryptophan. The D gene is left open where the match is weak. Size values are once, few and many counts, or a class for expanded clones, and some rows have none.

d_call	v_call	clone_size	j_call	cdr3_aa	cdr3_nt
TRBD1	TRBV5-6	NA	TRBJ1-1	CASSLVVTGGLNTEAFF	TGTGCCAGCAGCTTGGTGGTGACAGGGGGCTTGAACACTGAAGCTTTCTTT
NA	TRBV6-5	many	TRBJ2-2	CASSYQPEAPGELFF	TGTGCCAGCAGTTACCAACCGGAGGCCCCCGGGGAGCTGTTTTTT
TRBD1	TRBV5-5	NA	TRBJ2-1	CASSPATGGEQFF	TGTGCCAGCAGCCCAGCAACAGGGGGTGAGCAGTTCTTC
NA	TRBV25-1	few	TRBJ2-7	CASARAGLYEQYF	TGTGCCAGTGCCCGGGCGGGACTTTACGAGCAGTACTTC
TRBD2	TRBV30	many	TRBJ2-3	CAWSGVAGFTDTQYF	TGTGCCTGGAGCGGAGTAGCGGGATTCACAGATACGCAGTATTTT
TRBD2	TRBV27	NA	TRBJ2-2	CASSLSGSYTGELFF	TGTGCCAGCAGCCTTAGCGGGAGCTACACCGGGGAGCTGTTTTTT
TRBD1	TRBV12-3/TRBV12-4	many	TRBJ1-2	CASSLPLTGGSGYTF	TGTGCCAGCAGTTTGCCCCTGACAGGGGGCTCTGGCTACACCTTC
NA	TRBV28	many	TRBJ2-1	CASSRWDSPAQFF	TGTGCCAGCAGCCGATGGGACTCCCCGGCGCAGTTCTTC
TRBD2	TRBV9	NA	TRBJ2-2	CASSDGTRSAGELFF	TGTGCCAGCAGCGACGGGACTAGGAGTGCCGGGGAGCTGTTTTTT
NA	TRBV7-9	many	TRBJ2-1	CASREMRSSYNEQFF	TGTGCCAGCAGGGAGATGAGGAGCTCCTACAATGAGCAGTTCTTC
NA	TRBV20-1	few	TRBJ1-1	CSARGEGRTEAFF	TGCAGTGCTAGAGGGGAGGGGCGCACTGAAGCTTTCTTT
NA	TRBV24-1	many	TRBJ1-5	CATSGAAGPNQPQHF	TGTGCCACCAGTGGTGCGGCAGGTCCGAATCAGCCCCAGCATTTT
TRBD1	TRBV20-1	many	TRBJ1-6	CSAMDRAADSPLHF	TGCAGTGCCATGGACAGGGCCGCGGATTCACCCCTCCACTTT
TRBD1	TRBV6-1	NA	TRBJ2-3	CASSPEQGAGDTQYF	TGTGCCAGCAGTCCCGAACAGGGGGCTGGAGATACGCAGTATTTT
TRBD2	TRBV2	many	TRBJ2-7	CASSVKLAYEQYF	TGTGCCAGCAGTGTGAAACTAGCGTACGAGCAGTACTTC
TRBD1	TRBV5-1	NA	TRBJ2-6	CASSPQGDRGSGANVLTF	TGCGCCAGCAGCCCGCAGGGGGACAGGGGATCTGGGGCCAACGTCCTGACTTTC
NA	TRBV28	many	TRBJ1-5	CASSPSAALKNQPQHF	TGTGCCAGCAGTCCTTCGGCCGCGTTGAAGAATCAGCCCCAGCATTTT
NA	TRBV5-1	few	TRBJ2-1	CASSFRLLNEQFF	TGCGCCAGCAGCTTTCGGCTACTCAATGAGCAGTTCTTC
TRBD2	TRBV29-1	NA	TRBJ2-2	CSVAGLAGLTGELFF	TGCAGCGTTGCTGGACTAGCGGGCCTCACCGGGGAGCTGTTTTTT
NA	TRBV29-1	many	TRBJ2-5	CSVADRIEETQYF	TGCAGCGTAGCAGACAGGATAGAAGAGACCCAGTACTTC
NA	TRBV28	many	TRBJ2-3	CASIRRGGDFYF	TGTGCCAGCATCCGGAGGGGGGGCGATTTTTATTTT
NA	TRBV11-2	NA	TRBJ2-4	CASSLDVGNIQYF	TGTGCCAGCAGCTTAGATGTGGGAAACATTCAGTACTTC
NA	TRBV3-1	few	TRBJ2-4	CASSQDRTPQYF	TGTGCCAGCAGCCAAGACCGAACGCCGCAGTACTTC
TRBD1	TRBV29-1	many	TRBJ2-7	CSVDGGTGSYEQYF	TGCAGCGTTGATGGAGGGACAGGGTCCTACGAGCAGTACTTC
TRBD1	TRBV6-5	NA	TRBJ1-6	CASSYSATGGLAPLHF	TGTGCCAGCAGTTATTCCGCGACAGGGGGCCTCGCACCCCTCCACTTT
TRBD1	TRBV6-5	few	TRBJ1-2	CASSYQGAGGGYTF	TGTGCCAGCAGTTACCAGGGGGCCGGAGGAGGCTACACCTTC
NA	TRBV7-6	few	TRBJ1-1	CASSGIQGLNTEAFF	TGTGCCAGCAGCGGCATTCAGGGGTTGAACACTGAAGCTTTCTTT
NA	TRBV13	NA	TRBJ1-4	CASSFYGGEKLFF	TGTGCCAGCAGCTTTTATGGGGGTGAAAAACTGTTTTTT
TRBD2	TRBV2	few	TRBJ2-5	CASSEISSGLRETQYF	TGTGCCAGCAGTGAGATATCTAGCGGGTTACGGGAGACCCAGTACTTC
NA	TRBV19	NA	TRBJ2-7	CASSAFEGRRGEQYF	TGTGCCAGTAGCGCCTTTGAGGGGCGGAGGGGCGAGCAGTACTTC
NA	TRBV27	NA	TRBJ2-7	CASSSRPDYEQYF	TGTGCCAGCAGTTCTCGACCCGACTACGAGCAGTACTTC
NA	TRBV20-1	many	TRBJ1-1	CSARVGRVNTEAFF	TGCAGTGCTAGGGTGGGACGGGTGAACACTGAAGCTTTCTTT
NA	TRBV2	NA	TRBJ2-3	CASSLDRFTDTQYF	TGTGCCAGCAGTCTAGACAGATTCACAGATACGCAGTATTTT
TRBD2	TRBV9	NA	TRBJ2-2	CASSVDVGGRYTGELFF	TGTGCCAGCAGCGTAGATGTGGGCGGGAGGTACACCGGGGAGCTGTTTTTT
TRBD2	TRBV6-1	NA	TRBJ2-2	CASRGGSKGELFF	TGTGCCAGCAGGGGAGGGTCTAAGGGGGAGCTGTTTTTT
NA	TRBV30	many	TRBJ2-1	CAWSPGLAVYEQFF	TGTGCCTGGAGTCCCGGCCTGGCTGTTTATGAGCAGTTCTTC
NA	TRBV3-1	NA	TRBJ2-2	CASSHPAGGTGELFF	TGTGCCAGCAGCCATCCGGCGGGCGGTACCGGGGAGCTGTTTTTT
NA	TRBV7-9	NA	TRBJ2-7	CASSLEDNSYEQYF	TGTGCCAGCAGCTTAGAGGACAACTCCTACGAGCAGTACTTC
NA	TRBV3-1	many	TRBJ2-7	CASSPRGPGPYEQYF	TGTGCCAGCAGCCCCCGTGGGCCAGGGCCGTACGAGCAGTACTTC
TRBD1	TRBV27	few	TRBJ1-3	CANTPGGRRGNTIYF	TGTGCCAACACGCCAGGGGGGCGGAGAGGAAACACCATATATTTT
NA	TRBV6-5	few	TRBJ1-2	CASSYSQGRSGYTF	TGTGCCAGCAGTTACTCCCAGGGGCGGAGTGGCTACACCTTC
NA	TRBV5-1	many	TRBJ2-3	CASSLLAASTDTQYF	TGCGCCAGCAGCTTGTTAGCGGCTAGCACAGATACGCAGTATTTT
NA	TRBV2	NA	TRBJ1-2	CASSVSQSYYGYTF	TGTGCCAGCAGTGTCTCCCAGTCATACTATGGCTACACCTTC
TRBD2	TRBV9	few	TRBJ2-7	CASSGGTSSSYEQYF	TGTGCCAGCAGCGGAGGGACTAGCAGCTCCTACGAGCAGTACTTC
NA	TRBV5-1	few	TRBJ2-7	CASSLDIAYEQYF	TGCGCCAGCAGCTTGGACATTGCCTACGAGCAGTACTTC
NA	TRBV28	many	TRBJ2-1	CASSLWDSSYNEQFF	TGTGCCAGCAGTTTATGGGACAGCTCCTACAATGAGCAGTTCTTC
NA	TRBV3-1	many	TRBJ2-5	CASSPRGPRLQETQYF	TGTGCCAGCAGCCCCCGCGGACCTAGACTCCAAGAGACCCAGTACTTC
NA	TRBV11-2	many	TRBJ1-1	CASSLGSGPLGDTEAFF	TGTGCCAGCAGCTTAGGCTCGGGGCCCTTGGGGGACACTGAAGCTTTCTTT
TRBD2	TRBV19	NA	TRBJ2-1	CASSGTSGEYNEQFF	TGTGCCAGTAGCGGGACTAGCGGGGAGTACAATGAGCAGTTCTTC
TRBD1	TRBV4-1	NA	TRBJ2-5	CASSQDGTGGSKTQYF	TGCGCCAGCAGCCAAGATGGGACAGGGGGCAGCAAGACCCAGTACTTC
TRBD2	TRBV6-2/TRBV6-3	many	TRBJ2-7	CASNREREGSYEQYF	TGTGCCAGCAACCGAGAGCGGGAGGGCTCCTACGAGCAGTACTTC
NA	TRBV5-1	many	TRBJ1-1	CASSLERNTEAFF	TGTGCCAGCAGCTTAGAACGGAACACTGAAGCTTTCTTT
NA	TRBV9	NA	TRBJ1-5	CASSGGGGNQPQHF	TGTGCCAGCAGCGGAGGAGGGGGAAATCAGCCCCAGCATTTT
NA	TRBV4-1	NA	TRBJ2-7	CASSTNRIGWGEREQYF	TGCGCCAGCAGCACCAACCGCATCGGTTGGGGGGAGCGCGAGCAGTACTTC
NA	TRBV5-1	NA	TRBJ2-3	CASSLESGGRVDTQYF	TGCGCCAGCAGCTTGGAGTCGGGTGGAAGAGTGGATACGCAGTATTTT
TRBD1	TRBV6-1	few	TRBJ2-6	CASSPPPQGVAHSGANVLTF	TGTGCCAGCAGCCCCCCACCCCAGGGGGTGGCTCACTCTGGGGCCAACGTCCTGACTTTC
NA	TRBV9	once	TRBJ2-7	CASSARDVGAYEQYF	TGTGCCAGCAGCGCAAGGGATGTCGGCGCCTACGAGCAGTACTTC
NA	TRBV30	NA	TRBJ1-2	CAWRDLDYGYTF	TGTGCCTGGAGGGACCTGGACTATGGCTACACCTTC
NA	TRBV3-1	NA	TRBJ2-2	CASSRVAGELFF	TGTGCCAGCAGCAGGGTAGCCGGGGAGCTGTTTTTT
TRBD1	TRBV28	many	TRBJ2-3	CASSGGQGAIPYTQYF	TGTGCCAGCAGCGGGGGACAGGGGGCCATTCCCTATACGCAGTATTTT